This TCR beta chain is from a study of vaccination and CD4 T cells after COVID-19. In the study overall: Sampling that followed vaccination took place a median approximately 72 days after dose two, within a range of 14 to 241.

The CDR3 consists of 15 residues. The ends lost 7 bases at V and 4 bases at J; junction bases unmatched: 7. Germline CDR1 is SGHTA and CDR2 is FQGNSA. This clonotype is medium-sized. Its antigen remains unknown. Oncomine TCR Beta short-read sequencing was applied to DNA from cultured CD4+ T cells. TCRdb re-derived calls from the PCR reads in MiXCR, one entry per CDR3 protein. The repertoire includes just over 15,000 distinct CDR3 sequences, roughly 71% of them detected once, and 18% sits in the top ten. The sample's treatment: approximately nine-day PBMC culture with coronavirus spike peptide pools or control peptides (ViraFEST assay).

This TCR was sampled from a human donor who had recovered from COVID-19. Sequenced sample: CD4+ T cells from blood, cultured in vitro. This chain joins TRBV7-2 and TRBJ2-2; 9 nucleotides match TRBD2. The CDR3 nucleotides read TGTGCCAGCACCGGTGGGACTAGCACCACCGGGGAGCTGTTTTTT. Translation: CASTGGTSTTGELFF.